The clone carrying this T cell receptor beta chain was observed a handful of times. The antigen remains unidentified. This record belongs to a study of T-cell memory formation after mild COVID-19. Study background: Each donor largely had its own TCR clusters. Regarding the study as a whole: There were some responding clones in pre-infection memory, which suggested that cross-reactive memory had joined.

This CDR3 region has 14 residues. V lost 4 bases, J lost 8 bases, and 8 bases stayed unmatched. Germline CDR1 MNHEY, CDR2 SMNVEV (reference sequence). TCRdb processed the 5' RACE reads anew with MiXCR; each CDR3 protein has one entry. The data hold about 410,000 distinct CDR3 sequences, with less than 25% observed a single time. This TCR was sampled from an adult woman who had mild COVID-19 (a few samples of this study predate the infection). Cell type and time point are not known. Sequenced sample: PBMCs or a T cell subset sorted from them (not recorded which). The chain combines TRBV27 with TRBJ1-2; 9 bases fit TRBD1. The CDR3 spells CASSSVQGAWGYTF. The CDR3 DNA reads TGTGCCAGCAGTTCGGTACAGGGGGCTTGGGGCTACACCTTC.